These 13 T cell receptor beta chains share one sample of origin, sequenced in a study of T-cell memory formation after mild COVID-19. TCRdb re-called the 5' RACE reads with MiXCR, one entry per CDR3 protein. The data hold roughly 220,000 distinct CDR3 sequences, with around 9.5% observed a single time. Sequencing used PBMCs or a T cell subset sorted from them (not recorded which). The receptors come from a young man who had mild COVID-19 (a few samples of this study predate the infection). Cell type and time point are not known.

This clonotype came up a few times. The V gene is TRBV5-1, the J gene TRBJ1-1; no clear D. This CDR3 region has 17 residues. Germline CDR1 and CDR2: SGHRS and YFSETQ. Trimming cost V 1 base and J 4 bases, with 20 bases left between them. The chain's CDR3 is CASSLRATGALGTEAFF. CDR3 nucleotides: TGCGCCAGCAGCTTGCGTGCGACGGGAGCCCTTGGCACTGAAGCTTTCTTT. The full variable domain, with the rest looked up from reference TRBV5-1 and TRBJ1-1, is KAGVTQTPRYLIKTRGQQVTLSCSPISGHRSVSWYQQTPGQGLQFLFEYFSETQRNKGNFPGRFSGRQFSNSRSEMNVSTLELGDSALYLCASSLRATGALGTEAFFGQGTRLTVV.

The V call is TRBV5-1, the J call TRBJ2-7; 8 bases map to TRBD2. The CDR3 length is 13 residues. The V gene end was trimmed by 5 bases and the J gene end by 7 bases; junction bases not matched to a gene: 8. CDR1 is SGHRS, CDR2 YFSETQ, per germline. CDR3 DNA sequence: TGCGCCAGCAGACGCGGGACGGGAGGGGAGCAGTACTTC. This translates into CASRRGTGGEQYF. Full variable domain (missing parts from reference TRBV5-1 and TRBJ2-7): KAGVTQTPRYLIKTRGQQVTLSCSPISGHRSVSWYQQTPGQGLQFLFEYFSETQRNKGNFPGRFSGRQFSNSRSEMNVSTLELGDSALYLCASRRGTGGEQYFGPGTRLTVT.

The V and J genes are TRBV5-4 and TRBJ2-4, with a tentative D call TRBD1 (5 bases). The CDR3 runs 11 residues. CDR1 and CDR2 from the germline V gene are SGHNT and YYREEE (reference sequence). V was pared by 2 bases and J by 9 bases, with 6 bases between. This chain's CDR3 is CASSFRGIQYF. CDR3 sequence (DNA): TGTGCCAGCAGCTTTAGGGGCATTCAGTACTTC.

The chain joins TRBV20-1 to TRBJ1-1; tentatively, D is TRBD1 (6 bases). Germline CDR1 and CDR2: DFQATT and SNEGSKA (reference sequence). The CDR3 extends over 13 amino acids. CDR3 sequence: CSPGKGGNTEAFF. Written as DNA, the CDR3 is TGCAGCCCCGGGAAAGGGGGGAACACTGAAGCTTTCTTT.

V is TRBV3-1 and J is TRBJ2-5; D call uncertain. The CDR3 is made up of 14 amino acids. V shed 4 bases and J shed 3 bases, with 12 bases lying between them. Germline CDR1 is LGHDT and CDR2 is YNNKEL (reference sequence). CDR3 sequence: CASSPSPVEETQYF. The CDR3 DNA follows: TGTGCCAGCAGCCCTTCACCGGTGGAAGAGACCCAGTACTTC.

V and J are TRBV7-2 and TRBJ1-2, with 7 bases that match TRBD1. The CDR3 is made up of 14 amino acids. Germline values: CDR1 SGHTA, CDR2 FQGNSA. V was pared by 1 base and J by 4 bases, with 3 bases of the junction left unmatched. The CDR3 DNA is TGTGCCAGCAGCTTAGTCTGGGACAGCTATGGCTACACCTTC. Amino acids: CASSLVWDSYGYTF.

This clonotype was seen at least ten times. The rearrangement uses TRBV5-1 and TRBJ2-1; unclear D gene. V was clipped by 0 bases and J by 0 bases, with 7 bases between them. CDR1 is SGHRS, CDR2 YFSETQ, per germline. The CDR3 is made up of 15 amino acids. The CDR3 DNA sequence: TGCGCCAGCAGCTTGGTAGATAGCTCCTACAATGAGCAGTTCTTC. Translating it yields CASSLVDSSYNEQFF.

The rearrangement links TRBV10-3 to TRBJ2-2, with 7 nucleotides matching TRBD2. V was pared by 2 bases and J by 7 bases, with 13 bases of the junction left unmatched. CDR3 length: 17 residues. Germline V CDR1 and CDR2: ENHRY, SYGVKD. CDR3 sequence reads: CAISEPAGNQRGGELFF. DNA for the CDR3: TGTGCCATCAGTGAGCCAGCGGGGAATCAACGAGGCGGGGAGCTGTTTTTT.

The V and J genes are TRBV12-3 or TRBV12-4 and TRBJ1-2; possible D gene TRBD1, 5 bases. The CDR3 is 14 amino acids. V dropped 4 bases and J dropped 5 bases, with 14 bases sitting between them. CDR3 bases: TGTGCCAGCAGTTCCTTGGGGGGGAGATATGGCTACACCTTC. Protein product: CASSSLGGRYGYTF.

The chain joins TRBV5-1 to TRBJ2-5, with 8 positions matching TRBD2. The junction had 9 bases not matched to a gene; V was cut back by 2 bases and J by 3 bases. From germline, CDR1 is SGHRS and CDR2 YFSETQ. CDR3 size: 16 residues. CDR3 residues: CASSFKRGNQEETQYF. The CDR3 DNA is TGCGCCAGCAGCTTTAAGCGGGGGAATCAGGAAGAGACCCAGTACTTC.

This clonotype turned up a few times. The DNA of the CDR3 is TGTGCCAGCAGCGTGAGGGACAGGGAAAATTCACCCCTCCACTTT. Protein: CASSVRDRENSPLHF. The rearrangement joins TRBV9 to TRBJ1-6, with 9 bases fitting TRBD1. The V gene's germline CDR1 is SGDLS and CDR2 YYNGEE. V shed 2 bases, J shed 7 bases, and the junction held 4 bases outside the gene matches. The length of the CDR3 is 15 residues.

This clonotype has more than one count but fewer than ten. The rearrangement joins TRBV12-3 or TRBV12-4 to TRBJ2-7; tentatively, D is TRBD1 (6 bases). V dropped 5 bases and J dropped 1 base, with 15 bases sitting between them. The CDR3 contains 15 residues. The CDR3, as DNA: TGTGCCAGCAGTCTAAGGGGGACGGCGTCCTACGAGCAGTACTTC. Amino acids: CASSLRGTASYEQYF.

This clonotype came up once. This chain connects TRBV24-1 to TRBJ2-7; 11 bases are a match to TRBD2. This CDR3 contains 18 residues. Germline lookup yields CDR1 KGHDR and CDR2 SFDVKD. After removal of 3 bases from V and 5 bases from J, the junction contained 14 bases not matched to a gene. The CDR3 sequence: CATSDLTSGGPPDHEQYF. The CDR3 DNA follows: TGTGCCACCAGTGATCTAACTAGCGGGGGCCCTCCGGACCACGAGCAGTACTTC.